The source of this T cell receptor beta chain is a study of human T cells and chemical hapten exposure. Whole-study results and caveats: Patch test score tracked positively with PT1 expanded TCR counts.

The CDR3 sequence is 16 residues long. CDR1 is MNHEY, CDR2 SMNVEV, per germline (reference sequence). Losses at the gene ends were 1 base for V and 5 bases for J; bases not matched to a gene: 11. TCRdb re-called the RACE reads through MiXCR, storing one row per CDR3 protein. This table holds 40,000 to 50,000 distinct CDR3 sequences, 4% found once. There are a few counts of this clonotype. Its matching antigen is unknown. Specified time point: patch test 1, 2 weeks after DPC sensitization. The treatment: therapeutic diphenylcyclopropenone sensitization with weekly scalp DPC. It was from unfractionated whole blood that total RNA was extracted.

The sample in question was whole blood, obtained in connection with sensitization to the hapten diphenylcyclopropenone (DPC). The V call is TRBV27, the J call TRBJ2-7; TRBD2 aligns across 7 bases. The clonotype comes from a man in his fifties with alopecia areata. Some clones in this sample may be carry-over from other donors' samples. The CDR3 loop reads CASSLLGRGSGDEQYF. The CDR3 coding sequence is TGTGCCAGCAGTTTATTGGGGCGCGGGAGTGGGGACGAGCAGTACTTC.